A selection of T cell receptor beta chains follows, all from one sample in a study of a mutant IDH1 vaccine in newly diagnosed glioma. Sequencing was performed with immunoSEQ multiplex PCR; in TCRdb, only in-frame clones are kept and a portion is missing. The sample holds about 67,000 clones, approximately 87% seen once. Their recognized antigens are unknown. The source was PBMCs, collected from a glioma patient whose treatment included an IDH1 peptide vaccine. These receptor sequences come from a man aged 18 to 29 with glioma. Each CDR3 is given with its conserved first and last residue. Each record gives: J gene, D gene, V gene, clone size, CDR3 DNA, CDR3 protein. D genes are given only for firm matches. Clone size is shown for a subset of rows, as once, few, many or a class of expanded clone.

J: TRBJ1-1; D: -; V: TRBV4-3; size: -; DNA: TGCGCCAGCAGCCAAGTGTTTCAACAGGGTTTTAACCTAGGGACTGAAGCTTTCTTT; CDR3: CASSQVFQQGFNLGTEAFF
J: TRBJ2-7; D: TRBD1; V: TRBV27; size: -; DNA: TGTGCCAGCAGGCCGATCGGGGACAGCCCATACGAGCAGTACTTC; CDR3: CASRPIGDSPYEQYF
J: TRBJ1-2; D: TRBD1; V: TRBV4-3; size: once; DNA: TGCGCCAGCAGCCCTAGACAGGGGGGTTATGGCTACACCTTC; CDR3: CASSPRQGGYGYTF
J: TRBJ2-7; D: -; V: TRBV21-1; size: -; DNA: TGTGCCAGCAAGGAGGCCGCGTACTTC; CDR3: CASKEAAYF
J: TRBJ2-2; D: TRBD1; V: TRBV7-7; size: -; DNA: TGTGCTAGCAGCTTGGGGACAGGGACGAACACCGGGGAGCTGTTTTTT; CDR3: CASSLGTGTNTGELFF
J: TRBJ2-6; D: -; V: TRBV28; size: -; DNA: TGTGCCAGCAGTCGCTCCTCTGGGGCCAACGTCCTGACTTTC; CDR3: CASSRSSGANVLTF
J: TRBJ2-3; D: TRBD1; V: TRBV6-5; size: -; DNA: TGTGCCAGCAGTCGGACAGGGTCCTCCCCAGATACGCAGTATTTT; CDR3: CASSRTGSSPDTQYF
J: TRBJ2-5; D: TRBD2; V: TRBV6-1; size: -; DNA: TGTGCCAGCACCCGACTAGCGGGGGGACAAGAGACCCAGTACTTC; CDR3: CASTRLAGGQETQYF
J: TRBJ1-2; D: TRBD1; V: TRBV28; size: -; DNA: TGTGCCAGCAGTCTCGACAGGGGCAACTATGGCTACACCTTC; CDR3: CASSLDRGNYGYTF
J: TRBJ1-2; D: -; V: TRBV5-6; size: -; DNA: TGTGCCAGCAGCCTGACTAGGACTACCGCTAACTATGGCTACACCTTC; CDR3: CASSLTRTTANYGYTF
J: TRBJ2-1; D: -; V: TRBV11-3; size: -; DNA: TGTGCCAGCAGCCCCAGAAACGGGTTGCAGTTCTTC; CDR3: CASSPRNGLQFF
J: TRBJ2-5; D: TRBD2; V: TRBV7-8; size: -; DNA: TGTGCCAGCAGCTTAGCGGGGGGACTAGCGGGACCTAAGCAAGAGACCCAGTACTTC; CDR3: CASSLAGGLAGPKQETQYF
J: TRBJ1-5; D: -; V: TRBV19; size: -; DNA: TGTGCCAGTACCCGGGTGGGGGCTAGCAATCAGCCCCAGCATTTT; CDR3: CASTRVGASNQPQHF
J: TRBJ1-1; D: -; V: TRBV12-5; size: -; DNA: TGTGCTAGTGGTTTGGGGCGGACTGAAGCTTTCTTT; CDR3: CASGLGRTEAFF
J: TRBJ1-6; D: -; V: TRBV30; size: -; DNA: TGTGCCTGGAGGGAAGGGGATAATTCACCCCTCCACTTT; CDR3: CAWREGDNSPLHF
J: TRBJ2-1; D: -; V: TRBV2; size: -; DNA: TGTGCCAGCAGTGTAAACAGGATATTCAATGAGCAGTTCTTC; CDR3: CASSVNRIFNEQFF
J: TRBJ2-7; D: -; V: TRBV4-1; size: -; DNA: TGCGCCAGCAGCCACCGGGACGGCTACGAGCAGTACTTC; CDR3: CASSHRDGYEQYF
J: TRBJ1-1; D: -; V: TRBV7-6; size: -; DNA: TGTGCCAGCAGCCCCAGGACGGGGGGGAACACTGAAGCTTTCTTT; CDR3: CASSPRTGGNTEAFF
J: TRBJ2-1; D: -; V: TRBV7-9; size: once; DNA: TGTGCCAGCAGCTTCCCCCAGGGGACCTACAATGAGCAGTTCTTC; CDR3: CASSFPQGTYNEQFF
J: TRBJ1-2; D: -; V: TRBV28; size: -; DNA: TGTGCCAGCAGTTTATCCCATTCCTATGGCTACACCTTC; CDR3: CASSLSHSYGYTF
J: TRBJ2-1; D: TRBD2; V: TRBV6-4; size: -; DNA: TGTGCCAGCAGTCAAGGACTAGCGGGCCACAATGAGCAGTTCTTC; CDR3: CASSQGLAGHNEQFF
J: TRBJ1-3; D: -; V: TRBV19; size: -; DNA: TGTGCCAGTAGTTTTACCTATCCTGGAAACACCATATATTTT; CDR3: CASSFTYPGNTIYF
J: TRBJ2-7; D: -; V: TRBV5-8; size: -; DNA: TGTGCCAGCCTTAAAACGTGGGGGAGCGAGCAGTACTTC; CDR3: CASLKTWGSEQYF
J: TRBJ1-5; D: -; V: TRBV28; size: -; DNA: TGTGCCAGCAAGGGCCAGGGGATTAAGCCCCAGCATTTT; CDR3: CASKGQGIKPQHF
J: TRBJ1-1; D: TRBD1; V: TRBV4-2; size: -; DNA: TGTGCCAGCAGCCAAAGGGAGGGACAGGGGAACACTGAAGCTTTCTTT; CDR3: CASSQREGQGNTEAFF
J: TRBJ2-2; D: TRBD1; V: TRBV19; size: -; DNA: TGTGCCAGTAGTACGGACAGGTATCGTGGGGAGCTGTTTTTT; CDR3: CASSTDRYRGELFF
J: TRBJ2-2; D: TRBD2; V: TRBV5-1; size: -; DNA: TGCGCCAGCAGACAGCGGGGGGGTTGGACCGGGGAGCTGTTTTTT; CDR3: CASRQRGGWTGELFF
J: TRBJ2-1; D: TRBD2; V: TRBV5-6; size: -; DNA: TGTGCCAGCAGCTTAAGCGGGAGGGCCCGGGGGGTAAGTTATGAGCAGTTCTTC; CDR3: CASSLSGRARGVSYEQFF
J: TRBJ2-7; D: -; V: TRBV6-1; size: -; DNA: TGTGCCAGCAGTGAGGATGGGGGAAGCTCCTACGAGCAGTACTTC; CDR3: CASSEDGGSSYEQYF
J: TRBJ1-2; D: -; V: TRBV5-1; size: -; DNA: TGCGCCAGCAGCTTACCGGGAAACTATGGCTACACCTTC; CDR3: CASSLPGNYGYTF
J: TRBJ1-2; D: -; V: TRBV27; size: -; DNA: TGTGCCAGCAGTTTCGGGGGGACTAACTATGGCTACACCTTC; CDR3: CASSFGGTNYGYTF
J: TRBJ1-1; D: TRBD1; V: TRBV6-5; size: few; DNA: TGTGCCAGCAGTTATGACAGGGGGTCCACTGAAGCTTTCTTT; CDR3: CASSYDRGSTEAFF
J: TRBJ1-2; D: TRBD1; V: TRBV7-2; size: -; DNA: TGTGCCAGCAGCTCGGACGACAGGGCGTCGTATGGCTACACCTTC; CDR3: CASSSDDRASYGYTF
J: TRBJ2-1; D: TRBD1; V: TRBV5-6; size: once; DNA: TGTGCCAGCAGATCTACAGGGGGCTACGGCAATGAGCAGTTCTTC; CDR3: CASRSTGGYGNEQFF
J: TRBJ2-7; D: TRBD2; V: TRBV4-1; size: -; DNA: TGCGCCAGCAGCCAAGTCCCAACCCTGAGCGGGGGTGCCTACGAGCAGTACTTC; CDR3: CASSQVPTLSGGAYEQYF
J: TRBJ2-1; D: -; V: TRBV5-4; size: -; DNA: TGTGCCAGCAGCTTTTGGGGGGGCGTAAATGAGCAGTTCTTC; CDR3: CASSFWGGVNEQFF
J: TRBJ1-2; D: -; V: TRBV5-4; size: few; DNA: TGTGCCAGCAGCGATGCGCTATCCTGCACCTTC; CDR3: CASSDALSCTF
J: TRBJ2-7; D: TRBD1; V: TRBV4-3; size: -; DNA: TGCGCCAGCAGCCAAGAAAGGGGGCGGACTGACGAGCAGTACTTC; CDR3: CASSQERGRTDEQYF
J: TRBJ2-1; D: -; V: TRBV5-4; size: -; DNA: TGTGCCAGCAGCTTGGGGAGGGGGCCTCACAATGAGCAGTTCTTC; CDR3: CASSLGRGPHNEQFF
J: TRBJ2-1; D: -; V: TRBV7-9; size: few; DNA: TGTGCCAGCACCTTACTAGGGAAGTCCTACAATGAGCAGTTCTTC; CDR3: CASTLLGKSYNEQFF
J: TRBJ1-2; D: -; V: TRBV11-2; size: -; DNA: TGTGCCAGCAGCTTAGTTTCCCAGACTAACTATGGCTACACCTTC; CDR3: CASSLVSQTNYGYTF
J: TRBJ1-5; D: -; V: TRBV28; size: -; DNA: TGTGCCAGCAGCCGTGAACAGGGATACAATCAGCCCCAGCATTTT; CDR3: CASSREQGYNQPQHF
J: TRBJ1-2; D: -; V: TRBV6-5; size: -; DNA: TGTGCCAGCAGCGAGGTCGGGACTAACTATGGCTACACCTTC; CDR3: CASSEVGTNYGYTF